This T cell receptor (beta chain) was recovered during a study of cytomegalovirus exposure and HLA in healthy donors. With regard to this clone: Its antigen is unidentified.

Study conclusions and caveats: Most subjects had HLA-A and HLA-B alleles reportedly predicted accurately by TCR beta sequences. Among TCR beta chains of equal frequency, HLA-associated ones were more clonally expanded in a later analysis.

The PCR used 60 Vbeta and 13 Jbeta primers. Sequencing used immunoSEQ multiplex PCR; TCRdb keeps in-frame clones, though not all of them. The sample holds nearly 110,000 clones, more than 60% seen once. The CDR3 extends over 14 amino acids. Germline-derived CDR1 and CDR2 are SGHDT and YYEEEE. V lost 4 bases and J 3 bases, leaving 14 bases between the germline ends. The specimen was PBMCs. The genes are TRBV5-6 and TRBJ2-7; weak D call: TRBD1 (6 bases). The sequence derives from a woman in her forties or fifties in good health and CMV-seropositive. The CDR3 spells CASSPDRIGYEQYF. CDR3 in DNA: TGTGCCAGCAGCCCTGACAGGATAGGCTACGAGCAGTACTTC.